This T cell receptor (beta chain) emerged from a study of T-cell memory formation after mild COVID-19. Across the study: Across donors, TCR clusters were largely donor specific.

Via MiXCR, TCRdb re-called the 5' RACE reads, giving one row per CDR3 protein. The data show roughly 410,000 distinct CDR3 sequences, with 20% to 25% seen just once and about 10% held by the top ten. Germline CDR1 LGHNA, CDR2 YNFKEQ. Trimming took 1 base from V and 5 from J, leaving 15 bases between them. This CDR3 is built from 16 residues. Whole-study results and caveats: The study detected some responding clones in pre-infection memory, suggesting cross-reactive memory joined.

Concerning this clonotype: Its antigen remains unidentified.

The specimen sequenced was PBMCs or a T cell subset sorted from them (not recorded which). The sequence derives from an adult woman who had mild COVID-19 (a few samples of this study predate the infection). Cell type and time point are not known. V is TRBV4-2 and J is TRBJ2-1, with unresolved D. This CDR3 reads CASSQVSLLGDNEQFF. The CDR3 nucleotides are TGTGCCAGCAGCCAAGTTTCCCTGCTTGGGGACAATGAGCAGTTCTTC.